This T cell receptor beta chain originates from a study of T cells in Graves' hyperthyroidism and ophthalmopathy. Study findings and constraints: Blood also showed most of the thyroid clonotypes that were expanded above 0.001.

This clonotype appeared many times. Antigen unknown. The source material, RNA transcripts, was used to amplify TCR beta CDR3 regions. TCR CDR3 underwent first-round RT-PCR with the HTBI primer set. MiXCR, run by TCRdb on the multiplex PCR reads, gives a single entry per CDR3 protein. The sample has about 360,000 distinct CDR3 sequences; 15% to 20% are singletons. The length of the CDR3 is 16 residues. With 6 bases clipped from V and 0 bases from J, the junction kept 10 bases outside the gene matches. Absence of ophthalmopathy progression within 18 months defined stable Graves' hyperthyroidism. Diagnosis relied on clinical symptoms, serum thyroxine and TRAb, thyroid ultrasound and orbital computed tomography. The PBMCs were sourced from fresh peripheral blood (about 9.6 ml).

V gene TRBV12-3 or TRBV12-4 combines with J gene TRBJ2-7; 8 positions match TRBD2. The sequenced sample consisted of blood. The sequence came from a woman between 18 and 30 years old with Graves' hyperthyroidism. CDR3 protein: CASSGGDPLTSYEQYF. The CDR3 region has the DNA TGTGCCAGCAGCGGGGGGGACCCGCTGACCTCCTACGAGCAGTACTTC.